A single TCR beta chain is shown here with its context. Its antigen is still unknown. CD45RO-negative, CCR7-selected cells formed the naive CD8 fraction, which excluded terminally differentiated effector memory CD45RA+ cells. V was pared by 0 bases and J by 6 bases, with 13 bases of the junction left unmatched. CDR3 size: 19 residues. Germline V CDR1 and CDR2: SGHRS, YFSETQ. The data are from a study of shared clonotypes between healthy human individuals. Overall study findings and caveats: Richness estimates generally favored naive over memory subsets.

In the sorted-subset replicate PCRs, 150 to 200 ng DNA, some 30,000 T cell genomes, was used. Data came from immunoSEQ multiplex PCR; TCRdb stores just in-frame clones and leaves some out. The profile shows more than 2 million clones, roughly 95% of them singletons. The V call is TRBV5-1, the J call TRBJ2-6, with TRBD2 matching 9 bases. The TCR sequence derives from a man in his late teens or twenties in good health. Some clones in this sample may be carry-over from other donors' samples. The sequenced material came from naive CD8+ T cells from PBMCs. The CDR3 reads CASSLGVALAGYEANVLTF. CDR3 DNA sequence: TGCGCCAGCAGCTTGGGTGTGGCCCTAGCGGGATACGAGGCCAACGTCCTGACTTTC.